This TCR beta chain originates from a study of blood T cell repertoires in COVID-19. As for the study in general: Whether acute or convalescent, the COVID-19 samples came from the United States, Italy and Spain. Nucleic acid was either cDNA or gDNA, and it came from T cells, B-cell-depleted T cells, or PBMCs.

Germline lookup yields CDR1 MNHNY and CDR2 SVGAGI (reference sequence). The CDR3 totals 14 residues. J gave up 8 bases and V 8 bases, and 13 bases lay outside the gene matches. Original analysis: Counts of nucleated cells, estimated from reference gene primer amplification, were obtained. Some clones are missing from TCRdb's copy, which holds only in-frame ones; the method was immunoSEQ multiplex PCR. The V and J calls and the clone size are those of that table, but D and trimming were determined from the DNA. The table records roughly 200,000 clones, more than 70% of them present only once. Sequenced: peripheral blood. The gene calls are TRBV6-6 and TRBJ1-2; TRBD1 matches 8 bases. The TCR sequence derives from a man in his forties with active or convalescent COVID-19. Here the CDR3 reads CASAGGAGGRGYTF. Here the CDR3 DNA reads TGTGCCAGCGCGGGAGGGGCAGGGGGCCGCGGCTACACCTTC.